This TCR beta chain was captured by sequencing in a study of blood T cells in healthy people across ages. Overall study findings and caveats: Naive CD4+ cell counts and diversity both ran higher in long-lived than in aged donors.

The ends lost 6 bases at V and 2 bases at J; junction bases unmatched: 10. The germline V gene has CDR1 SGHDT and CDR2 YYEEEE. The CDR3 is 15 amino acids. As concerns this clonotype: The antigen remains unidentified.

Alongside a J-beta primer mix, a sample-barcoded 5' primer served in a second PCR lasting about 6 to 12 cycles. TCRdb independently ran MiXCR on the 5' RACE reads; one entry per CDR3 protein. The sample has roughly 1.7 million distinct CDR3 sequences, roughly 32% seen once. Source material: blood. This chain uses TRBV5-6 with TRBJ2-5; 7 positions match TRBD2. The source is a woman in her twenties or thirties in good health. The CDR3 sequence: CASTHLAGTQETQYF. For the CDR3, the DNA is TGTGCCAGCACCCATTTAGCGGGTACGCAAGAGACCCAGTACTTC.